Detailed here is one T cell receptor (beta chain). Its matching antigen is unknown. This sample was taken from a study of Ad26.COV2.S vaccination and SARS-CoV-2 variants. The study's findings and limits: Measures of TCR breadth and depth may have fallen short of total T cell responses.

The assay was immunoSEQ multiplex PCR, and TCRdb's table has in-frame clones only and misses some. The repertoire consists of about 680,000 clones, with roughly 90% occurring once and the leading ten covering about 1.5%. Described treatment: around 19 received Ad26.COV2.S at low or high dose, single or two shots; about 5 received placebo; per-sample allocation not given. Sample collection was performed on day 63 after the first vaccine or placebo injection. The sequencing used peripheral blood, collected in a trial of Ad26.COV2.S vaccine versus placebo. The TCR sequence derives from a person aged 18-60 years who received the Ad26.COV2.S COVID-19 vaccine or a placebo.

The CDR3 protein is CASPGSSNQPQHF. The CDR3, as DNA: TGTGCCAGCCCAGGGTCGAGCAATCAGCCCCAGCATTTT. V and J are TRBV27 and TRBJ1-5; possibly TRBD1 for D (5 bases). The germline CDR1 and CDR2 sequences are MNHEY and SMNVEV (reference sequence). V dropped 8 bases and J dropped 1 base, with 9 bases sitting between them. The CDR3 covers 13 residues.